This paragraph covers one T cell receptor beta chain sequence. Its antigen is as yet unknown. This entry comes from a study of monozygotic twins with inflammatory bowel disease. Broader study findings: Especially with disease activity, IBD patients shared fewer clonotypes with others than healthy twins did.

The V gene's germline CDR1 is MNHEY and CDR2 SVGAGI. CDR3 length: 16 amino acids. Making cDNA involved eight separate reactions per sample. TCRdb re-called the 5' RACE reads and catalogs CDR3 proteins one per entry, DNA excluded. The sample yields some 200,000 distinct CDR3 sequences, of which the top ten take up approximately 7.7%. The J gene is TRBJ2-5, the V gene TRBV6-5; there is no DNA to check the TCRdb D call of TRBD1. The TCR was taken from a human donor with ulcerative colitis or Crohn's disease, or a healthy co-twin of an affected twin (not recorded which). The specimen sequenced was blood. The CDR3 is CASSYSSWDSQETQYF.